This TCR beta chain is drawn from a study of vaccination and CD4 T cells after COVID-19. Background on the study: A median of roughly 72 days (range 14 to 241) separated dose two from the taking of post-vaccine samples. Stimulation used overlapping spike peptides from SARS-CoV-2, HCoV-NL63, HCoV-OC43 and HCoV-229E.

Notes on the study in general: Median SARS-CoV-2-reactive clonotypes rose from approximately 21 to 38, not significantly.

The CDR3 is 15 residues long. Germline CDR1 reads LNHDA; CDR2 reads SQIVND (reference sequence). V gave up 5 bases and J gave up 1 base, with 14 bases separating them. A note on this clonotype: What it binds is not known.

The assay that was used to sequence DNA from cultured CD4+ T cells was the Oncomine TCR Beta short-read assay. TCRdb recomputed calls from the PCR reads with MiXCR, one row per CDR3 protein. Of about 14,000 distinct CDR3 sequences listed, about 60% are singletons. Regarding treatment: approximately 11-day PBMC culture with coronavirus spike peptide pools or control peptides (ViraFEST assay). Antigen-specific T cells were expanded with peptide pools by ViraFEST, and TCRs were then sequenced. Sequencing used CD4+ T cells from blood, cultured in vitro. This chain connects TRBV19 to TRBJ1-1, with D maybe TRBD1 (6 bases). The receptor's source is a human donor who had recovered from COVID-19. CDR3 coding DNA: TGTGCCAGTAGTTCGGATGGGGGGCGGAACACTGAAGCTTTCTTT. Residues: CASSSDGGRNTEAFF.